This T cell receptor (beta chain) originates from a study of cytomegalovirus exposure and HLA in healthy donors. CDR3 length: 12 residues. Germline V gene data show CDR1 as KGHSH and CDR2 as LQKENI. Trimming stripped 3 bases from V and 7 bases from J, with 9 bases between. Study observations and caveats: Rarity marked most TCR sequences, yet some public TCRs occurred in many donors. According to an earlier analysis, most TCR beta V segments yielded productive rearrangements about 90% or about 30% of the time. DRB1 showed the most TCR associations and HLA-C the fewest in a later analysis, as rates varied by HLA locus.

As concerns this clone: Antigen specificity is unknown.

The PCR ran on 60 Vbeta and 13 Jbeta primers. The repertoire was sequenced with immunoSEQ multiplex PCR; TCRdb's copy has only in-frame clones and lacks some. The record lists tens of thousands of clones, of which the ten most abundant hold 2.1%. The sample consisted of PBMCs. The TCR originated in a woman under 30 in good health and CMV-seronegative. The rearrangement uses TRBV18 and TRBJ1-1, with D perhaps matching TRBD1 (6 bases). The CDR3 region has the DNA TGTGCCAGCTCACCCACAGGGTATGAAGCTTTCTTT. It specifies CASSPTGYEAFF.